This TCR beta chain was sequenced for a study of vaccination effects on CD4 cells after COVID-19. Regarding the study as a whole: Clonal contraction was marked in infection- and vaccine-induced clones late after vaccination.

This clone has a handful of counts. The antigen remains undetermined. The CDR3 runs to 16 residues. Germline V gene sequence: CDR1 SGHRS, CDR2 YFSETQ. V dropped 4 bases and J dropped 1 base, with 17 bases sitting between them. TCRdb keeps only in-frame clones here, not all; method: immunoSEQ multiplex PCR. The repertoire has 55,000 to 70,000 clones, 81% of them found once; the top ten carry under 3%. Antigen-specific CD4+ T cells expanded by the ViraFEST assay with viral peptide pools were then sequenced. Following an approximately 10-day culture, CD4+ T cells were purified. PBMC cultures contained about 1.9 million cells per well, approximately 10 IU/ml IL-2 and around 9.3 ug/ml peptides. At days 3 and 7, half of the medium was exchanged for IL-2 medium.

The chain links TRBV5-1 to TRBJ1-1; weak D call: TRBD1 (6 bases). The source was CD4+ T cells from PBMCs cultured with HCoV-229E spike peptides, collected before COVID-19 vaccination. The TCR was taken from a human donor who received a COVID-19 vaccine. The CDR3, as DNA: TGCGCCAGCAGCCCCTCTAGGGGGGGCGAGAACACTGAAGCTTTCTTT. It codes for CASSPSRGGENTEAFF. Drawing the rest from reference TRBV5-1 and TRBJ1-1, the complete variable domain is KAGVTQTPRYLIKTRGQQVTLSCSPISGHRSVSWYQQTPGQGLQFLFEYFSETQRNKGNFPGRFSGRQFSNSRSEMNVSTLELGDSALYLCASSPSRGGENTEAFFGQGTRLTVV.